Shown below are 7 T cell receptor beta chains from a single sample sequenced in a study of blood T cell repertoires in COVID-19. Clones were sequenced by immunoSEQ multiplex PCR, and TCRdb holds only the in-frame ones, with some missing. The sample carries over 350,000 clones, roughly 88% recorded once. Sequencing was done on a sample of PBMCs or T cells enriched from blood (not recorded which). Receptor source: a woman aged 30 to 39 with acute COVID-19.

This chain connects TRBV11-2 to TRBJ2-3; TRBD1 matches at 7 bases. The CDR3 is 15 residues long. V was clipped by 4 bases and J by 0 bases; unmatched bases: 4. Germline V CDR1 and CDR2: SGHAT, FQNNGV. CDR3 protein: CASSYGQVSTDTQYF. CDR3 coding DNA: TGTGCCAGCAGCTACGGACAGGTTAGCACAGATACGCAGTATTTT.

The chain recombines TRBV5-6 with TRBJ2-7, with D possibly TRBD1 on 6 matching bases. The CDR3 is made up of 14 amino acids. The germline gives CDR1 SGHDT, CDR2 YYEEEE. Trimming shortened V by 4 bases and J by 4 bases, and 15 bases separated the two germline ends. CDR3: CASSPKGRGYEQYF. CDR3 DNA sequence: TGTGCCAGCAGCCCGAAGGGCAGGGGATACGAGCAGTACTTC.

The V gene is TRBV11-2, the J gene TRBJ1-5, with no clear D. The germline CDR1 and CDR2 sequences are SGHAT and FQNNGV. V dropped 5 bases and J dropped 0 bases, with 8 bases sitting between them. CDR3 length: 14 amino acids. The CDR3 loop reads CASSLGDSNQPQHF. The CDR3 coding sequence is TGTGCCAGCAGCCTCGGAGATAGCAATCAGCCCCAGCATTTT.

The rearrangement uses TRBV29-1 and TRBJ1-1; 8 nucleotides line up with TRBD1. Per the germline V gene, CDR1 is SQVTM and CDR2 is ANQGSEA. V lost 3 bases and J lost 4; bases outside the gene matches: 4. The CDR3 is 13 amino acids. The CDR3 nucleotides are TGCAGCGTTGAGCCAGGGGGCGTCACTGAAGCTTTCTTT. Translating gives CSVEPGGVTEAFF. Variable domain in full (rest from reference TRBV29-1 and TRBJ1-1): SAVISQKPSRDICQRGTSLTIQCQVDSQVTMMFWYRQQPGQSLTLIATANQGSEATYESGFVIDKFPISRPNLTFSTLTVSNMSPEDSSIYLCSVEPGGVTEAFFGQGTRLTVV.

The chain is built from TRBV3-1 (or the pseudogene TRBV3-2) and TRBJ1-2; 7 positions match TRBD1. Germline loops: CDR1 LGHDT, CDR2 YNNKEL (reference sequence). The CDR3 spans 16 residues. V trimming: 0 bases; J trimming: 10 bases; junction bases outside the gene matches: 14. For the CDR3, the DNA is TGTGCCAGCAGCCAAGACTTCTCGCGGACAGGCCATCTCTACACCTTC. Protein: CASSQDFSRTGHLYTF.

This sequence joins TRBV6-2 or TRBV6-3 and TRBJ2-7, with D unclear. CDR1 and CDR2 (germline): MNHEY, SVGEGT. The CDR3 has 11 residues. Trimming removed 5 bases from V and 6 bases from J, with 8 bases in between. The CDR3 sequence: CASSITGEQYF. The CDR3 nucleotides read TGTGCCAGCAGTATTACTGGCGAGCAGTACTTC.

This rearrangement joins TRBV10-1 to TRBJ1-2; the D is unclear. Germline values: CDR1 WNHNN, CDR2 SYGVQD (reference sequence). The V end lost 5 bases, the J end lost 4 bases, and 17 bases lay between the germline ends. The CDR3 is made up of 15 amino acids. CDR3 sequence reads: CASSPRSSPSYGYTF. CDR3 bases: TGCGCCAGCAGTCCTCGCTCGAGCCCGTCCTATGGCTACACCTTC.